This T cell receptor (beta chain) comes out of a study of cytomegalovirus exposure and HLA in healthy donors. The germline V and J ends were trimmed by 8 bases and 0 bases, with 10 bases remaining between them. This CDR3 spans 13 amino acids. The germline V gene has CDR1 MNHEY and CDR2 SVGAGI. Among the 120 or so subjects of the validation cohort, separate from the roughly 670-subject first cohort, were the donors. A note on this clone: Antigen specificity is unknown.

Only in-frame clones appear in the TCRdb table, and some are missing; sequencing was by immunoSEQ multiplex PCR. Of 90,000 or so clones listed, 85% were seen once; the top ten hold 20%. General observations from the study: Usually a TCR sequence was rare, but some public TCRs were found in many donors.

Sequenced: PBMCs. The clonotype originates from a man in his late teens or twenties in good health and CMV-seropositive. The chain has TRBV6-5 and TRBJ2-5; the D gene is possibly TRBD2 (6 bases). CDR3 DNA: TGTGCCAGCCGCCCGGGGGACCAAGAGACCCAGTACTTC. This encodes CASRPGDQETQYF.